One and the same sample provided the 5 T cell receptor beta chains below, sequenced in a study of beta chain features in type 1 diabetes. Findings and limits, study-wide: Patients with Type 1 diabetes showed moderately but significantly shorter TCRB CDR3s in all four CD4+ subsets.

These receptors have no known antigen. The authors reverse transcribed all of the isolated RNA, so sequencing captured expressed TCRB transcripts. TCRdb keeps only in-frame clones here, not all; method: immunoSEQ multiplex PCR. The sample lists approximately 52,000 clones, around 60% seen once, with roughly 0.3% in the top ten. Sequencing was done on a sample of stem cell memory CD4+ T cells from blood. The receptor set was obtained from a woman in her 30s with type 1 diabetes.

The gene calls are TRBV18 and TRBJ2-7; D not resolved. CDR1 KGHSH and CDR2 LQKENI come from the germline V gene. The CDR3 is made up of 13 amino acids. Between the trimmed V and J ends, which lost 1 base and 0 bases, there was a span of 4 bases. For the CDR3, the DNA is TGTGCCAGCTCACCACGCAGCTCCTACGAGCAGTACTTC. It translates to CASSPRSSYEQYF.

The table lists this clone with a count of one. The V gene is TRBV19, the J gene TRBJ2-1, with 7 bases lining up with TRBD2. CDR1 LNHDA and CDR2 SQIVND come from the germline V gene (reference sequence). V was pared by 6 bases and J by 3 bases, with 2 bases of the junction left unmatched. This CDR3 contains 13 residues. As DNA, the CDR3 is TGTGCCAGTAGAAGCGGGATCTACAATGAGCAGTTCTTC. This encodes CASRSGIYNEQFF.

In this sample, this clone turned up a few times. Written as DNA, the CDR3 is TGTGCCAGCTCACGGGACAGGGGAGAAGGTACGCAGTATTTT. Its translation: CASSRDRGEGTQYF. The V call is TRBV18, the J call TRBJ2-3; the match to TRBD1 covers 10 bases. V shed 4 bases and J 8 bases; nucleotides not matched to a gene: 6. The germline V gene has CDR1 KGHSH and CDR2 LQKENI. The CDR3 loop spans 14 amino acids.

The V gene is TRBV5-1, the J gene TRBJ1-3; D is possibly TRBD1 (6 bases). Between the trimmed V and J ends, which lost 2 bases and 4 bases, there was a span of 13 bases. The CDR3 runs to 15 residues. CDR1 is SGHRS, CDR2 YFSETQ, per germline. DNA of the CDR3: TGCGCCAGCAGCTTCTCGACAGGATCGGGAAACACCATATATTTT. Its protein product is CASSFSTGSGNTIYF.

This chain connects TRBV7-2 to TRBJ1-2; D remains ambiguous. The CDR3 is 14 amino acids. Germline V lookup: CDR1 SGHTA, CDR2 FQGNSA. Trimming pared 1 base from V and 0 bases from J, leaving 6 bases between. CDR3 nucleotide sequence: TGTGCCAGCAGCTTAGGACAATCTAACTATGGCTACACCTTC. This gives the protein CASSLGQSNYGYTF. Complete variable domain (other parts from reference TRBV7-2 and TRBJ1-2): GAGVSQSPSNKVTEKGKDVELRCDPISGHTALYWYRQSLGQGLEFLIYFQGNSAPDKSGLPSDRFSAERTGGSVSTLTIQRTQQEDSAVYLCASSLGQSNYGYTFGSGTRLTVV.